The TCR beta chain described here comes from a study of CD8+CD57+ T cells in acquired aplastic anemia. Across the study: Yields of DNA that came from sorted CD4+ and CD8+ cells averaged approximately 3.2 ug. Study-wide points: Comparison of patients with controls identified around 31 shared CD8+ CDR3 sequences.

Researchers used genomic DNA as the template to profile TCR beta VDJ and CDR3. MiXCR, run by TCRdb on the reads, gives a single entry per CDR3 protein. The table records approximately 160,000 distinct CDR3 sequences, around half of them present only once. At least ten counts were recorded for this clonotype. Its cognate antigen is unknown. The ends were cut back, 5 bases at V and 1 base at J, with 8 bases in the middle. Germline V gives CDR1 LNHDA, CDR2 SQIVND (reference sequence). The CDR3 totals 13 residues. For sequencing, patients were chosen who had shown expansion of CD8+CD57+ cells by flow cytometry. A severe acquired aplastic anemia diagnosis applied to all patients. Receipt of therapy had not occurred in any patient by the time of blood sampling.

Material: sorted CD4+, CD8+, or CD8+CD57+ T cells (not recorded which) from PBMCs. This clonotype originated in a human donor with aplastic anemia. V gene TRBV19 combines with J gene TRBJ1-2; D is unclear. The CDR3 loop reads CASSGGINYGYTF. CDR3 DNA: TGTGCCAGTAGTGGAGGGATTAACTATGGCTACACCTTC.